This is a list of T cell receptor beta chains from one sample in a study of blood T cell repertoires in COVID-19. TCRdb's copy holds only in-frame clones and misses some; the assay was immunoSEQ multiplex PCR. This sample has 280,000 or so clones, with 83% found just once. The sequencing sample was made of peripheral blood. Source of these receptors: a woman aged 45-59 years who had recovered from COVID-19. The CDR3 runs from the conserved cysteine through the conserved F or W. The order of the fields is D gene, V gene, J gene, clone size, CDR3 DNA, CDR3 protein. The D gene is left open where the match is weak. Size is omitted from some rows. Given values are once, few, many or a class for expanded clones.

D gene: .
V gene: TRBV30
J gene: TRBJ2-7
clone size: .
CDR3 DNA: TGTGCCTGGTCCGGGACACCTAACTCCTACGAGCAGTACTTC
CDR3 protein: CAWSGTPNSYEQYF

D gene: TRBD1
V gene: TRBV19
J gene: TRBJ1-2
clone size: few
CDR3 DNA: TGTGCCAGTAGTGGAGACAGGGCTTTCGGCTACACCTTC
CDR3 protein: CASSGDRAFGYTF

D gene: TRBD2
V gene: TRBV9
J gene: TRBJ2-7
clone size: .
CDR3 DNA: TGTGCCAGCAGCGTAGGGGGGACTAGCGCATACTACGAGCAGTACTTC
CDR3 protein: CASSVGGTSAYYEQYF

D gene: .
V gene: TRBV7-5
J gene: TRBJ2-7
clone size: .
CDR3 DNA: TGTGTCAGAAGCCCCCCCCAAGGGACTAGCGAATTATACGAGCAGTACTTC
CDR3 protein: CVRSPPQGTSELYEQYF

D gene: .
V gene: TRBV29-1
J gene: TRBJ2-7
clone size: few
CDR3 DNA: TGCAGCGTACGCCCGCAGGGGCCCTACGAGCAGTACTTC
CDR3 protein: CSVRPQGPYEQYF

D gene: TRBD1
V gene: TRBV5-4
J gene: TRBJ2-7
clone size: .
CDR3 DNA: TGTGCCAGCAGCTTGGAACAGGGGGTCTACGAGCAGTACTTC
CDR3 protein: CASSLEQGVYEQYF

D gene: .
V gene: TRBV5-1
J gene: TRBJ1-3
clone size: .
CDR3 DNA: TGCGCCAGCAGCCCCACCCCAGGGGACAACTCTGGAAACACCATATATTTT
CDR3 protein: CASSPTPGDNSGNTIYF

D gene: .
V gene: TRBV28
J gene: TRBJ1-4
clone size: few
CDR3 DNA: TGTGCCAGCAGCCTCGCAGGACGGACAAATGAAAAACTGTTTTTT
CDR3 protein: CASSLAGRTNEKLFF

D gene: TRBD1
V gene: TRBV29-1
J gene: TRBJ1-2
clone size: .
CDR3 DNA: TGCAGCGTCCTCCCAGGGGGCGCGAACTATGGCTACACCTTC
CDR3 protein: CSVLPGGANYGYTF

D gene: .
V gene: TRBV28
J gene: TRBJ2-5
clone size: .
CDR3 DNA: TGTGCCACTTACCAAGAGACCCAGTACTTC
CDR3 protein: CATYQETQYF

D gene: .
V gene: TRBV6-1
J gene: TRBJ1-3
clone size: .
CDR3 DNA: TGTGCCAGCAGTGATTCAGGGGTAACTGGAAACACCATATATTTT
CDR3 protein: CASSDSGVTGNTIYF

D gene: TRBD1
V gene: TRBV14
J gene: TRBJ1-1
clone size: .
CDR3 DNA: TGTGCCAGCAGCCAATTAGGACAGGTCCCTGAAGCTTTCTTT
CDR3 protein: CASSQLGQVPEAFF

D gene: .
V gene: TRBV6-2/TRBV6-3
J gene: TRBJ2-5
clone size: .
CDR3 DNA: TGTGCCAGCAGCCCCGTTCAAGCTGGGACCCAGTACTTC
CDR3 protein: CASSPVQAGTQYF

D gene: TRBD1
V gene: TRBV10-3
J gene: TRBJ2-1
clone size: .
CDR3 DNA: TGTGCCATCAGTGATAGGCCGCCGGGACAGGGTTTCAATGAGCAGTTCTTC
CDR3 protein: CAISDRPPGQGFNEQFF

D gene: TRBD1
V gene: TRBV6-5
J gene: TRBJ1-2
clone size: .
CDR3 DNA: TGTGCCAGCAGTTACGGAGGGGGCGCATATGGCTACACCTTC
CDR3 protein: CASSYGGGAYGYTF

D gene: TRBD2
V gene: TRBV12-5
J gene: TRBJ2-2
clone size: .
CDR3 DNA: TGTGCCAGCGGGGGAGGGAACACCGGGGAGCTGTTTTTT
CDR3 protein: CASGGGNTGELFF

D gene: .
V gene: TRBV21-1
J gene: TRBJ1-5
clone size: .
CDR3 DNA: TGTGCCAGCAGCAAAGAACAGGGGGCTCAAGGGGCCCAGCATTTT
CDR3 protein: CASSKEQGAQGAQHF

D gene: .
V gene: TRBV9
J gene: TRBJ1-2
clone size: few
CDR3 DNA: TGTGCCAGCAGCGCGGACTGGGACTATGGCTACACCTTC
CDR3 protein: CASSADWDYGYTF

D gene: TRBD1
V gene: TRBV6-2/TRBV6-3
J gene: TRBJ2-1
clone size: .
CDR3 DNA: TGTGCCAGCAGTTACGCGACCGGGACAGTCAACAATGAGCAGTTCTTC
CDR3 protein: CASSYATGTVNNEQFF

D gene: TRBD1
V gene: TRBV6-4
J gene: TRBJ1-6
clone size: .
CDR3 DNA: TGTGCCAGCAGTGCCGATTGGACAGGGGTCAATTCACCCCTCCACTTT
CDR3 protein: CASSADWTGVNSPLHF

D gene: .
V gene: TRBV9
J gene: TRBJ1-6
clone size: .
CDR3 DNA: TGTGCCAGCAGCGTAGCTCCAGGGGCCAATTCACCCCTCCACTTT
CDR3 protein: CASSVAPGANSPLHF

D gene: .
V gene: TRBV4-3
J gene: TRBJ1-5
clone size: .
CDR3 DNA: TGCGCCAGCAGCCCCCTTGTGGGCCCCAATCAGCCCCAGCATTTT
CDR3 protein: CASSPLVGPNQPQHF

D gene: TRBD1
V gene: TRBV4-2
J gene: TRBJ1-2
clone size: .
CDR3 DNA: TGTGCCAGCAGCCAAGCAGGGGGAAGCTATGGCTACACCTTC
CDR3 protein: CASSQAGGSYGYTF

D gene: .
V gene: TRBV7-2
J gene: TRBJ1-5
clone size: .
CDR3 DNA: TGTGCCAGCAGCTTAGCGCCAGGGGTGGCTCAGCCCCAGCATTTT
CDR3 protein: CASSLAPGVAQPQHF

D gene: .
V gene: TRBV7-6
J gene: TRBJ1-3
clone size: once
CDR3 DNA: TGTGCCAGCAGCCCCCCAGGGTCTCTTGGAAACACCATATATTTT
CDR3 protein: CASSPPGSLGNTIYF

D gene: .
V gene: TRBV18
J gene: TRBJ1-2
clone size: .
CDR3 DNA: TGTGCCAGCTCCCCGGGACAAATGCTTCTTGGCTACACCTTC
CDR3 protein: CASSPGQMLLGYTF

D gene: .
V gene: TRBV27
J gene: TRBJ2-5
clone size: .
CDR3 DNA: TGTGCCAGCAGTCTATTACGAACCCGAGGGTACCAAGAGACCCAGTACTTC
CDR3 protein: CASSLLRTRGYQETQYF

D gene: TRBD1
V gene: TRBV7-2
J gene: TRBJ2-2
clone size: .
CDR3 DNA: TGTGCCAGCAGCCCGGACAGGGGAGGCGGGGAGCTGTTTTTT
CDR3 protein: CASSPDRGGGELFF

D gene: .
V gene: TRBV6-5
J gene: TRBJ2-7
clone size: .
CDR3 DNA: TGTGCCAGCAGACCCCGAGCAGGGACCTACGAGCAGTACTTC
CDR3 protein: CASRPRAGTYEQYF

D gene: .
V gene: TRBV2
J gene: TRBJ1-1
clone size: .
CDR3 DNA: TGTGCCAGCAGTAGGGGGTGGGTAGCTTTCTTT
CDR3 protein: CASSRGWVAFF

D gene: .
V gene: TRBV4-2
J gene: TRBJ1-5
clone size: few
CDR3 DNA: TGTGCCAGCGCTGGGGGGATGGAGAATCAGCCCCAGCATTTT
CDR3 protein: CASAGGMENQPQHF

D gene: TRBD1
V gene: TRBV3-1/TRBV3-2
J gene: TRBJ1-3
clone size: once
CDR3 DNA: TGTGCCAGCAGCCCCCGGGGTAGGACAGGGTTTCTTGGAAACACCATATATTTT
CDR3 protein: CASSPRGRTGFLGNTIYF

D gene: .
V gene: TRBV18
J gene: TRBJ2-7
clone size: .
CDR3 DNA: TGTGCCAGCTCACAACCCTTAACCTACGAGCAGTACTTC
CDR3 protein: CASSQPLTYEQYF

D gene: .
V gene: TRBV9
J gene: TRBJ2-3
clone size: .
CDR3 DNA: TGTGCCAGCAGCGTGCGGATAGGCACAGATACGCAGTATTTT
CDR3 protein: CASSVRIGTDTQYF

D gene: TRBD2
V gene: TRBV5-1
J gene: TRBJ2-3
clone size: .
CDR3 DNA: TGCGCCAGCAGCTTGGGCCTAGCGGGATCTAGCACAGATACGCAGTATTTT
CDR3 protein: CASSLGLAGSSTDTQYF

D gene: TRBD1
V gene: TRBV12-3/TRBV12-4
J gene: TRBJ2-1
clone size: .
CDR3 DNA: TGTGCCAGCAGTTTAGGGACAGGGGTCGGGCAGTTCTTC
CDR3 protein: CASSLGTGVGQFF

D gene: .
V gene: TRBV18
J gene: TRBJ2-6
clone size: .
CDR3 DNA: TGTGCCACCCTACCCCCCGACAGGTCTGGGGCCAACGTCCTGACTTTC
CDR3 protein: CATLPPDRSGANVLTF

D gene: TRBD1
V gene: TRBV18
J gene: TRBJ1-1
clone size: .
CDR3 DNA: TGTGCCAGCTCACTAGGGACAGGGGGCATGGACACTGAAGCTTTCTTT
CDR3 protein: CASSLGTGGMDTEAFF

D gene: TRBD2
V gene: TRBV7-3
J gene: TRBJ2-7
clone size: .
CDR3 DNA: TGTGCCAGCAGGAGCGGGATTTCCTACGAGCAGTACTTC
CDR3 protein: CASRSGISYEQYF

D gene: .
V gene: TRBV19
J gene: TRBJ2-1
clone size: .
CDR3 DNA: TGTGCCAGTAGGATACAGGGCTCTGGGTACAATGAGCAGTTCTTC
CDR3 protein: CASRIQGSGYNEQFF

D gene: TRBD2
V gene: TRBV6-6
J gene: TRBJ2-2
clone size: .
CDR3 DNA: TGTGCCAGCAGCGCCACTAGCGGGGGCCTCGGGGAGCTGTTTTTT
CDR3 protein: CASSATSGGLGELFF

D gene: TRBD2
V gene: TRBV5-1
J gene: TRBJ2-3
clone size: few
CDR3 DNA: TGCGCCAGCGGAGGGACTAGCGGCCACCTCACAGATACGCAGTATTTT
CDR3 protein: CASGGTSGHLTDTQYF

D gene: TRBD2
V gene: TRBV19
J gene: TRBJ2-1
clone size: .
CDR3 DNA: TGTGCCACGGGGGGGCTGGCACACAATGAGCAGTTCTTC
CDR3 protein: CATGGLAHNEQFF

D gene: TRBD1
V gene: TRBV7-7
J gene: TRBJ2-5
clone size: .
CDR3 DNA: TGTGCCAGCAGCCCTTGGACAGGTCGTCAAGAGACCCAGTACTTC
CDR3 protein: CASSPWTGRQETQYF

D gene: .
V gene: TRBV7-2
J gene: TRBJ2-1
clone size: few
CDR3 DNA: TGTGCCAGCAGCTCCCAAATCGCGGAGTACAATGAGCAGTTCTTC
CDR3 protein: CASSSQIAEYNEQFF

D gene: .
V gene: TRBV19
J gene: TRBJ2-3
clone size: .
CDR3 DNA: TGTGCCAGTAGCCTACAGAGTGGAGATACGCAGTATTTT
CDR3 protein: CASSLQSGDTQYF

D gene: .
V gene: TRBV21-1
J gene: TRBJ2-1
clone size: .
CDR3 DNA: TGTGCCAGCAGCAAACCGGGAGGGCCGGTAAATGAGCAGTTCTTC
CDR3 protein: CASSKPGGPVNEQFF

D gene: .
V gene: TRBV24-1
J gene: TRBJ2-3
clone size: few
CDR3 DNA: TGTGCCACCAGTGACCCACAGGGGACTACAGATACGCAGTATTTT
CDR3 protein: CATSDPQGTTDTQYF

D gene: .
V gene: TRBV19
J gene: TRBJ2-3
clone size: few
CDR3 DNA: TGTGCCAGTAGTATAGATGATTGGCGGGGCACAGATACGCAGTATTTT
CDR3 protein: CASSIDDWRGTDTQYF

D gene: TRBD2
V gene: TRBV5-8
J gene: TRBJ2-7
clone size: .
CDR3 DNA: TGTGCCAGCAGCTTTTGGACTAGCGGGAGAACCGAGCAGTACTTC
CDR3 protein: CASSFWTSGRTEQYF

D gene: .
V gene: TRBV5-8
J gene: TRBJ1-2
clone size: .
CDR3 DNA: TGTGCCAGCAGGGCGACCGGGACACATGGCTACACCTTC
CDR3 protein: CASRATGTHGYTF

D gene: TRBD1
V gene: TRBV7-2
J gene: TRBJ1-4
clone size: .
CDR3 DNA: TGTGCCAGCAGCTTAGGCGGGACAGGAAGCGAAAAACTGTTTTTT
CDR3 protein: CASSLGGTGSEKLFF